These 16 T cell receptor beta chains were sequenced from one sample in a study of blood T cell repertoires in COVID-19. Assay used: immunoSEQ multiplex PCR; TCRdb lists only in-frame clones, some missing. The sample comprises around 150,000 clones, more than 70% of which are singletons, and about 3% rests with the top ten. The sample was peripheral blood. The receptor set was obtained from a man aged 55 to 70 with acute or convalescent COVID-19.

This chain joins TRBV5-4 and TRBJ1-2, with TRBD1 matching over 10 bases. The CDR3 runs 15 residues. V dropped 4 bases and J dropped 7; count of bases not matched to a gene: 10. The germline V gene encodes CDR1 SGHNT and CDR2 YYREEE (reference sequence). CDR3: CASSLPTGGKRGYTF. The CDR3 coding sequence is TGTGCCAGCAGCCTTCCGACAGGGGGCAAACGTGGCTACACCTTC.

This clone was seen a single time. The chain has TRBV5-6 and TRBJ1-2; 10 bases match TRBD1. CDR1 and CDR2 from the germline V gene are SGHDT and YYEEEE. There are 15 residues in the CDR3. J was trimmed by 2 bases and V by 4 bases; bases with no gene match: 5. Written as DNA, the CDR3 is TGTGCCAGCAGCGGGACAGGGGTGTTAAACTATGGCTACACCTTC. Protein sequence: CASSGTGVLNYGYTF.

The CDR3: CASSSTGAYNTEAFF. The CDR3 nucleotides read TGTGCCAGCTCATCGACAGGGGCCTATAACACTGAAGCTTTCTTT. The chain combines TRBV18 with TRBJ1-1, with 8 bases identical to TRBD1. The CDR3 runs to 15 residues. Germline trimming cut 5 bases from V and 2 bases from J; bases unmatched to any gene: 7. Germline values: CDR1 KGHSH, CDR2 LQKENI.

The chain is built from TRBV5-1 and TRBJ1-2; possible D gene TRBD1, 6 bases. Trimming removed 0 bases at V and 7 bases at J, with 10 bases between. The CDR3 extends over 13 amino acids. CDR1 and CDR2 (germline): SGHRS, YFSETQ. The CDR3 reads CASSLAGAAGYTF. DNA for the CDR3: TGCGCCAGCAGCTTGGCAGGGGCGGCTGGCTACACCTTC.

This clone appeared once. V gene TRBV5-1 combines with J gene TRBJ2-3, with 9 bases identical to TRBD1. The V gene's germline CDR1 is SGHRS and CDR2 YFSETQ. The CDR3 has 16 residues. V was pared by 6 bases and J by 6 bases, with 14 bases of the junction left unmatched. The CDR3 spells CASTQGAQVWSDTQYF. The CDR3 coding sequence is TGCGCCAGCACACAGGGGGCGCAGGTTTGGTCGGATACGCAGTATTTT.

This chain joins TRBV6-5 and TRBJ1-2, with 7 nucleotides matching TRBD1. The ends lost 10 bases at V and 4 bases at J; junction bases unmatched: 15. Germline CDR1 reads MNHEY; CDR2 reads SVGAGI. This CDR3 spans 15 amino acids. CDR3 region: CATPAPGQKLYGYTF. The CDR3 DNA reads as TGTGCCACCCCAGCCCCGGGACAGAAGCTCTATGGCTACACCTTC.

The chain links TRBV6-1 to TRBJ2-1; TRBD2 matches at 7 bases. V was pared by 6 bases and J by 0 bases, with 5 bases of the junction left unmatched. The CDR3 length is 15 residues. Germline values: CDR1 MNHNS, CDR2 SASEGT. The CDR3 DNA is TGTGCCAGCAGCTCAAGCGGGGACTCCTACAATGAGCAGTTCTTC. This gives the protein CASSSSGDSYNEQFF.

This sequence joins TRBV6-4 and TRBJ1-2; 9 bases line up with TRBD1. Germline CDR1 is MRHNA and CDR2 is SNTAGT. V shed 5 bases, J shed 2 bases, and the junction held 3 bases outside the gene matches. This CDR3 has 14 residues. CDR3 residues: CASSTGGANYGYTF. The DNA of the CDR3 is TGTGCCAGCAGTACAGGGGGCGCCAACTATGGCTACACCTTC.

The V and J genes are TRBV6-2 or TRBV6-3 and TRBJ2-7; 8 positions agree with TRBD1. The V and J ends lost 1 base and 4 bases, in that order; junction bases with no gene match: 9. Germline V CDR1 and CDR2: MNHEY, SVGEGT. The CDR3 spans 16 residues. The CDR3 nucleotides read TGTGCCAGCAGTTACTGGCGGTCAGGGGGCGTGTACGAGCAGTACTTC. This gives the protein CASSYWRSGGVYEQYF.

The chain links TRBV6-1 to TRBJ1-2; 7 bases match TRBD1. Germline V lookup: CDR1 MNHNS, CDR2 SASEGT. The CDR3 sequence is 16 residues long. V dropped 4 bases and J dropped 4; count of bases not matched to a gene: 12. The CDR3 region is CASSVDRAIKVYGYTF. CDR3 in DNA: TGTGCCAGCAGTGTCGACAGGGCAATAAAAGTCTATGGCTACACCTTC.

V and J are TRBV7-3 and TRBJ1-2; tentative D call: TRBD1 (6 bases). Trimming cost V 4 bases and J 3 bases, with 15 bases left between them. This CDR3 contains 15 residues. Germline CDR1 reads SGHTA; CDR2 reads FQGTGA. CDR3 sequence: CASSSRGALDYGYTF. The CDR3 DNA follows: TGTGCCAGCAGCTCCCGGGGGGCTCTAGACTATGGCTACACCTTC.

The genes are TRBV11-2 and TRBJ1-3; D is unclear. V lost 5 bases and J 7 bases, leaving 15 bases between the germline ends. Germline CDR1 reads SGHAT; CDR2 reads FQNNGV. The CDR3 length is 14 residues. CDR3 in amino acids: CASSRLDSSNTIYF. CDR3 DNA: TGTGCCAGCAGCCGATTAGACTCTAGCAACACCATATATTTT. The complete variable domain, with remaining parts taken from reference TRBV11-2 and TRBJ1-3, reads EAGVAQSPRYKIIEKRQSVAFWCNPISGHATLYWYQQILGQGPKLLIQFQNNGVVDDSQLPKDRFSAERLKGVDSTLKIQPAKLEDSAVYLCASSRLDSSNTIYFGEGSWLTVV.

The chain couples TRBV20-1 to TRBJ1-6; D unresolved. Trimming removed 3 bases at V and 7 bases at J, with 16 bases between. The CDR3 is 15 residues long. Looked up from germline, CDR1 is DFQATT and CDR2 is SNEGSKA (reference sequence). As DNA, the CDR3 is TGCAGTGCTAGTCAATCCGGGGTAGGAAATTCACCCCTCCACTTT. It is translated as CSASQSGVGNSPLHF.

The rearrangement links TRBV4-1 to TRBJ1-1; possible D gene TRBD1, 5 bases. This CDR3 spans 15 amino acids. With 4 bases removed from V and 4 bases from J, the gap between germline ends came to 16 bases. In germline, CDR1 is MGHRA, CDR2 YSYEKL. CDR3 in amino acids: CASSPGTWRGTEAFF. The CDR3 DNA sequence: TGCGCCAGCAGCCCGGGGACCTGGCGGGGCACTGAAGCTTTCTTT.

This clone was found a few times. The rearrangement joins TRBV20-1 to TRBJ2-7, with no clear D. CDR3 length equals 12 residues. Looked up from germline, CDR1 is DFQATT and CDR2 is SNEGSKA (reference sequence). V lost 3 bases to trimming and J lost 6 bases, with 12 bases between them. CDR3 bases: TGCAGTGCTAGTTCTAGGTTGGGCGAGCAGTACTTC. Its translation is CSASSRLGEQYF.

Regarding this clone: One end of the junction does not line up with germline, which may come from a read error. The chain uses TRBV3-1 (or the pseudogene TRBV3-2) and TRBJ1-2, with 8 bases lining up with TRBD1. Germline-derived CDR1 and CDR2 are LGHDT and YNNKEL (reference sequence). This CDR3 has 15 amino acids. CDR3 nucleotide sequence: TGTGCCGCAGGTCCCTTGACAGGGGCTAACGATGGCTACACCTTC. Amino acid sequence: CAAGPLTGANDGYTF.